The present entry profiles one T cell receptor beta chain with its context. Its antigen is still unknown. Per-base quality was not reported, and no clone a single base away is much larger than it. The CDR3 runs 13 amino acids, cysteine and phenylalanine included. Only CDR3 DNA remains: 39 bases, in frame from the first base. V loses 2 bases, J loses 2 bases, and the germline ends lie 7 bases apart. The germline V gene (reference sequence) provides CDR1 SGHNT and CDR2 YYREEE. This specimen comes from a study of T cell responses to AZD1222 COVID-19 vaccine (dated by TCRdb to the early 2020s). Looking at the study overall: AZD1222 recipients whose second dose came at about 4 weeks and those whose second dose came at about 12 weeks were combined into one group, since spike-specific TCR depth and breadth did not differ between the two schedules. A total of just over 230 trial participants underwent TCR sequencing, of whom 207 received two doses of AZD1222 and some 25 received two doses of the MenACWY control vaccine. Enrollment into the trials was organized by age into subgroups of 18-55, 56-69 and 70-plus years, and those subgroups contained about 150, 27 and 61 TCR-sequenced participants, respectively. What the authors observed across the whole study: Only six AZD1222 recipients were SARS-CoV-2 seropositive at baseline, limiting conclusions about previously exposed vaccinees. Nearly half of unique spike-specific TCRs reportedly recognized epitopes outside regions mutated in the B.1.351 and B.1.1.7 variants. Participants were mostly white British and included more females than males, and it was suggested by the authors that clonal diversity may have been underestimated. Vaccine-associated CD4 TCRs spanned the whole spike protein, with dominant responses in regions 160-218 and 743-854. Because no day 14 peak-response samples were available, repertoires were characterized only after the peak T cell response. The 56-69-year group was small, and its depth increase did not reach significance, likely because of low power. After two AZD1222 doses, spike-specific TCR breadth and depth were significantly higher than at day 0 and than in MenACWY recipients.

What the time point label conveys for this sample: baseline before first vaccination. Vaccinee samples were obtained from the UK trials COV001 and COV002, which included a single-blind randomized controlled phase 2/3 trial of AZD1222 (ChAdOx1 nCoV-19) in healthy adults. For TCRbeta chain sequencing, PBMC samples were collected from trial participants at day 0 and at day 28 after the second dose. The CDR3 regions of human TCRbeta chains were subjected to immunosequencing. For the original study's pipeline: Repertoire TCRs were matched against a reference library of SARS-CoV-2-specific TCRs generated with the MIRA antigen-specificity platform. Breadth meant the fraction of unique TCRs that were SARS-CoV-2-associated, whereas depth meant the fraction of total T cells that were SARS-CoV-2-associated. Each spike-specific TCR was assigned to its reactive spike region and to a CD4 or CD8 class using the MIRA data. Log10-transformed breadth and depth values were compared by one-way ANOVA with Sidak's multiple comparisons tests. Not all clones reach the TCRdb copy of this immuneACCESS table, which keeps in-frame sequences only. Checked studies attribute under half of the gap to unresolved V genes and leave the rest unexplained. V and J calls and clone size follow that table, whereas D and trimming were derived from the DNA. Recorded for this sample are some 90,000 clones; nearly 90% of them occurred a single time. The top ten clones comprise about a fifth of the sample.

This TCR came from an adult in good health. Material: peripheral blood, obtained on day 0 of AZD1222 vaccination. The chain couples TRBV5-4 to TRBJ2-5; the D gene is not confidently resolved. In nucleotides, the sequence is TGTGCCAGCAGCTTTAGGGCACAAGAGACCCAGTACTTC. The resulting protein is CASSFRAQETQYF.